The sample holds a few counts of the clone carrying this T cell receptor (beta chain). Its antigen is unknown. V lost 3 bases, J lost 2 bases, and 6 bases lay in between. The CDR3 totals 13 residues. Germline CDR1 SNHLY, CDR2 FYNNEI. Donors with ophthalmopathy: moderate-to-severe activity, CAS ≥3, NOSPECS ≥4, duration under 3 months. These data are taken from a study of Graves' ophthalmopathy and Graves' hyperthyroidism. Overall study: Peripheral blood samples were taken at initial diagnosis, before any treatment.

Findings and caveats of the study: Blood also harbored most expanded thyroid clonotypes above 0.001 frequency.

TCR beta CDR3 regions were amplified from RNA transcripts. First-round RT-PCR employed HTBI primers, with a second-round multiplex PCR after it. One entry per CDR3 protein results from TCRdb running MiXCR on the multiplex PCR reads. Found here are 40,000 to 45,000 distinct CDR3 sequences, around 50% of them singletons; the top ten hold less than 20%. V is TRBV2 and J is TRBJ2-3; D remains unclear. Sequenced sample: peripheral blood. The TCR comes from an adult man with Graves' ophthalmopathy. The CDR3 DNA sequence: TGTGCCAGCAGTGATGAAGTCACAGATACGCAGTATTTT. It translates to CASSDEVTDTQYF.